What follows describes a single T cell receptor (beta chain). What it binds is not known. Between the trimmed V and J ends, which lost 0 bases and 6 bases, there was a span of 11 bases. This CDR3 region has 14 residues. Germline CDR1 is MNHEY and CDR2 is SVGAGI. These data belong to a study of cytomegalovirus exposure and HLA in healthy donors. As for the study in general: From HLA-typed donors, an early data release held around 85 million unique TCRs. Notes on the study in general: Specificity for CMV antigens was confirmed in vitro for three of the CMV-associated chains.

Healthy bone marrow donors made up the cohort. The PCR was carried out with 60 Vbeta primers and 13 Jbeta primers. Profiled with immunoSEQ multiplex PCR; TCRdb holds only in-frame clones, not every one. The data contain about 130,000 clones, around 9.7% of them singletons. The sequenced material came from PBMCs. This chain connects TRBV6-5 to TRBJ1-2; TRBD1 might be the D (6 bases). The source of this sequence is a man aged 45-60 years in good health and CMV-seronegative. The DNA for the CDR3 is TGTGCCAGCAGTTACTCAGCAGGGGTGGATGGCTACACCTTC. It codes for CASSYSAGVDGYTF.